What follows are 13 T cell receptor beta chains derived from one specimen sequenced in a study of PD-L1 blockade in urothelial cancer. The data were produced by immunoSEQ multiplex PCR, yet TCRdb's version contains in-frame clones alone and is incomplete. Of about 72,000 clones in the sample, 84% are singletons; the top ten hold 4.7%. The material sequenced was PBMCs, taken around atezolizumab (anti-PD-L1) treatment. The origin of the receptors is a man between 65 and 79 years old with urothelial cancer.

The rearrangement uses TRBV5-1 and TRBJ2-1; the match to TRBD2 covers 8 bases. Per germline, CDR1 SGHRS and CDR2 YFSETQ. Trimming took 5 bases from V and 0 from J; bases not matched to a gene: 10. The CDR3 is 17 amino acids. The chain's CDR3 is CASRESGSGGSYNEQFF. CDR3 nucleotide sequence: TGCGCCAGCAGAGAGAGCGGGAGCGGAGGCTCCTACAATGAGCAGTTCTTC.

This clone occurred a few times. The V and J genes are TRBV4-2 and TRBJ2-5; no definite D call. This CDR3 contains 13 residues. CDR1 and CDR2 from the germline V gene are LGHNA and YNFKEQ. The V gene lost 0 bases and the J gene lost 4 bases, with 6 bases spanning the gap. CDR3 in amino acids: CASSQDSAETQYF. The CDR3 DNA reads TGTGCCAGCAGCCAAGACAGCGCAGAGACCCAGTACTTC.

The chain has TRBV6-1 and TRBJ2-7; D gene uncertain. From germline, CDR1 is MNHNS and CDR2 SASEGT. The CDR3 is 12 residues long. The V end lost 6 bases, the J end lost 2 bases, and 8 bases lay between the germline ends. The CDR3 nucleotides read TGTGCCAGCAGCGCGGCAACCTACGAGCAGTACTTC. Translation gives CASSAATYEQYF.

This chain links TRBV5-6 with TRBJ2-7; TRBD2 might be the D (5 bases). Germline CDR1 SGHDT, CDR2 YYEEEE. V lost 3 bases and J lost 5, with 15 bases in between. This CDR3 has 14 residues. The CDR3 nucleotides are TGTGCCAGCAGCTCCCGGGGTAGGCAACACGAGCAGTACTTC. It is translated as CASSSRGRQHEQYF.

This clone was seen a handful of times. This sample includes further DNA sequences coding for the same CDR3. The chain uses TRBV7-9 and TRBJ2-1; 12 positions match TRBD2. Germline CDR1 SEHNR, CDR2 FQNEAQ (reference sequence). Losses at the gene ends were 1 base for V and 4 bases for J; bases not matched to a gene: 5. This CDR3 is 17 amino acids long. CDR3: CASSLGGLAGRYNEQFF. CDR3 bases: TGTGCCAGCAGCTTAGGAGGACTAGCGGGACGATACAATGAGCAGTTCTTC.

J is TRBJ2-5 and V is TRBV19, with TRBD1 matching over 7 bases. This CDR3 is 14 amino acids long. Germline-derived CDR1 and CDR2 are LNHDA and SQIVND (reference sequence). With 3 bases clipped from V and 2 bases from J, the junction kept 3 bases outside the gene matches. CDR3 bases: TGTGCCAGTAGTATTCGACAGGGTCAAGAGACCCAGTACTTC. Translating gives CASSIRQGQETQYF.

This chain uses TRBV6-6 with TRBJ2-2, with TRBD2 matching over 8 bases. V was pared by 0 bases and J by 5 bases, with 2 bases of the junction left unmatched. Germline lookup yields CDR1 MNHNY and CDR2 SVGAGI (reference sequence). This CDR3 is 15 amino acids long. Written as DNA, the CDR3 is TGTGCCAGCAGTTACTCCAGCGGGAGAACCGGGGAGCTGTTTTTT. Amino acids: CASSYSSGRTGELFF.

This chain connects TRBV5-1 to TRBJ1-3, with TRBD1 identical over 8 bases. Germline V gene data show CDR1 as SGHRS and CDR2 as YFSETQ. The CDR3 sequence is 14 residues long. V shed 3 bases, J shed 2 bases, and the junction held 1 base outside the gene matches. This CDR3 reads CASSSTGAGNTIYF. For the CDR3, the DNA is TGCGCCAGCAGCTCGACAGGGGCTGGAAACACCATATATTTT.

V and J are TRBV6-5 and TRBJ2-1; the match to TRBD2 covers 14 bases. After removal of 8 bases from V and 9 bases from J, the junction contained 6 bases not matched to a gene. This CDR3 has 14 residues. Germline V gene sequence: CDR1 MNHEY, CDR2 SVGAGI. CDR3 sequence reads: CASATSGRAGEQFF. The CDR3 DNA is TGTGCCAGCGCGACTAGCGGGAGGGCGGGTGAGCAGTTCTTC.

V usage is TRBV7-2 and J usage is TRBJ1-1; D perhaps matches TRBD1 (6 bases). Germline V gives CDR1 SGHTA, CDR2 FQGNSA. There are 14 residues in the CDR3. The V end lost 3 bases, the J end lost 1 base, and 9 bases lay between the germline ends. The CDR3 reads CASSFSRGNTEAFF. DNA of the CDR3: TGTGCCAGCAGCTTCAGCAGGGGGAACACTGAAGCTTTCTTT.

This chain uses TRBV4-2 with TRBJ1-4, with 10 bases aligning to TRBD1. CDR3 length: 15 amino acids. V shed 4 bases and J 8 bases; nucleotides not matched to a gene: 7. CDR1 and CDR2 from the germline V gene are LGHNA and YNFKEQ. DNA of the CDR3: TGTGCCAGCAGCCTGCCCGGGACAGGGGAGGAAAAACTGTTTTTT. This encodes CASSLPGTGEEKLFF.

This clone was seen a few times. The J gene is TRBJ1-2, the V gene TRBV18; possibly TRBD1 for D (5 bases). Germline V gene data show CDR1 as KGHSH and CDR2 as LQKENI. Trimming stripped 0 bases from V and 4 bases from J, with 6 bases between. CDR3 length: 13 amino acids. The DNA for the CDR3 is TGTGCCAGCTCACCACCCGGGGGCTATGGCTACACCTTC. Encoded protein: CASSPPGGYGYTF.

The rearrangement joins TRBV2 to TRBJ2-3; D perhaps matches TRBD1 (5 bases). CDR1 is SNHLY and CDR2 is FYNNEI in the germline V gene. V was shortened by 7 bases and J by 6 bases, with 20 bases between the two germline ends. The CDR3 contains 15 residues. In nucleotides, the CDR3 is TGTGCCAGCACCTTCCAGGGTTTTGGAAAGGATACGCAGTATTTT. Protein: CASTFQGFGKDTQYF.